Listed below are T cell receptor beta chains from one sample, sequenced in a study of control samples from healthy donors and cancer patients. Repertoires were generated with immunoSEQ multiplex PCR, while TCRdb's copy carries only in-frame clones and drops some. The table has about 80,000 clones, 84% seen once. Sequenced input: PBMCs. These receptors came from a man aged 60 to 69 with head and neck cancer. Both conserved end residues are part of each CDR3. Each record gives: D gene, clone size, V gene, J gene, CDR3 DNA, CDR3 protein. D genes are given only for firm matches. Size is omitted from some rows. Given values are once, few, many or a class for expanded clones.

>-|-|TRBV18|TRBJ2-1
TGTGCCAGCTCATCCGGGACAAACTCCTACAATGAGCAGTTCTTC
CASSSGTNSYNEQFF
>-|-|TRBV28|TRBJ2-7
TGTGCCAGCAGTTCCCCAGGCAGATCCTACGAGCAGTACTTC
CASSSPGRSYEQYF
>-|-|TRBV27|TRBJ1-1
TGTGCCAGCAGTTTACGGTCACCCGGGACTGAAGCTTTCTTT
CASSLRSPGTEAFF
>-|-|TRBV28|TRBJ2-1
TGTGCCAGCAGTCGCGTTATGTCTACTCGCTATGAGCAGTTCTTC
CASSRVMSTRYEQFF
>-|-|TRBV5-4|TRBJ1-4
TGTGCCAGCAGCTGGGGGGATCTTAATGAAAAACTGTTTTTT
CASSWGDLNEKLFF
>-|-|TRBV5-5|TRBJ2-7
TGTGCCAGCAGCCCGGCTGTCCAGGCTCGGGAGCAGTACTTC
CASSPAVQAREQYF
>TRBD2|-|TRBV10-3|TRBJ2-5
TGTGCCATCAGTGACTTCGGGAGGGCCACCGAGACCCAGTACTTC
CAISDFGRATETQYF
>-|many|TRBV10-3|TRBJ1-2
TGTGCCATCAAAGGAACAGGCGCCTATGGCTACACCTTC
CAIKGTGAYGYTF
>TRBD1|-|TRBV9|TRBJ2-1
TGTGCCAGCAGCGACAGACAGGGGGCGAAGAATGAGCAGTTCTTC
CASSDRQGAKNEQFF
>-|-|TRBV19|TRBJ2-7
TGTGCCAGTAGTATCGTCCCAGCGGGTAGCTCCTACGAGCAGTACTTC
CASSIVPAGSSYEQYF
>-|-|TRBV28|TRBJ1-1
TGTGCCAGCAGGGGCGGGAGTATGAACACTGAAGCTTTCTTT
CASRGGSMNTEAFF
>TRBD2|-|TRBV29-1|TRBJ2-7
TGCAGCGTAGCGGGACTAAAATACGAGCAGTACTTC
CSVAGLKYEQYF
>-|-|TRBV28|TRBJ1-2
TGTGCCAGCAGTATAGGTAGCTATGGCTACACCTTC
CASSIGSYGYTF
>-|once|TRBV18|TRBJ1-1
TGTGCCAGCTCACCAGACCCGGGTGGAGCTTTCTTT
CASSPDPGGAFF
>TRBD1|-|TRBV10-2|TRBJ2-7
TGCGCCAGCAGTGAGTGGACAGGTGTAGAGGAGCAGTACTTC
CASSEWTGVEEQYF
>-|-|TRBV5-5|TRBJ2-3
TGTGCCAGCAGCTTGGGGGCGGATACGCAGTATTTT
CASSLGADTQYF
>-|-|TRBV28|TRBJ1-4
TGTGCCAGCAGTTTAGGGGGGCGGGTTGAAAAACTGTTTTTT
CASSLGGRVEKLFF
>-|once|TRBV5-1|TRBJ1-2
TGCGCCAGCAGCCCCGACCTTGGGACAACGAACTATGGCTACACCTTC
CASSPDLGTTNYGYTF
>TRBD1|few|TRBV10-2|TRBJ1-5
TGCGCCAGCAGCGGAGCGAGACAGGGGTATAGCAATCAGCCCCAGCATTTT
CASSGARQGYSNQPQHF
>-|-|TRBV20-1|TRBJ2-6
TGCAGTGCTAGTGGAGGAACTGGGGCCAACGTCCTGACTTTC
CSASGGTGANVLTF
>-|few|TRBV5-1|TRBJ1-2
TGCGCCAGCAGCCTGGACCCCCAGGACTATGGCTACACCTTC
CASSLDPQDYGYTF
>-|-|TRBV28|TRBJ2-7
TGTGCCAGCAGCCCCCCCCCGGAGACCTACGAGCAGTACTTC
CASSPPPETYEQYF
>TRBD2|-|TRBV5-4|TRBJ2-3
TGTGCCAGCAGCTTCCCACTAGCGGCTAGCACAGATACGCAGTATTTT
CASSFPLAASTDTQYF
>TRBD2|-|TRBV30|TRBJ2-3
TGTGCCTGGAGTAGGGGCTTAGCGGGAGGCGTTGATACGCAGTATTTT
CAWSRGLAGGVDTQYF
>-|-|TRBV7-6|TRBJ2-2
TGTGCCAGCAGTCGTACCGTAGGGATGGACACCGGGGAGCTGTTTTTT
CASSRTVGMDTGELFF
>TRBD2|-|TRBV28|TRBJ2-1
TGTGCCAGCACAACTAGCGGGAGGGCCACGGGAAATGAGCAGTTCTTC
CASTTSGRATGNEQFF
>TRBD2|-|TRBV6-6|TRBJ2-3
TGTGCCAGCAGTCATTACTTCGGGACTAGTCCCGAAGATACGCAGTATTTT
CASSHYFGTSPEDTQYF
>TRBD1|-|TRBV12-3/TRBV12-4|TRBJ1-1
TGTGCCATCAACGGACAGGGGAGGCCTGAAGCTTTCTTT
CAINGQGRPEAFF
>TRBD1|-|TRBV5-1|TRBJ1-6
TGCGCCAGCAGCCTGGGACAGGAAGGCTCACCCCTCCACTTT
CASSLGQEGSPLHF
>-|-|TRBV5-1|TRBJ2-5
TGCGCCAGCAGTTGGGGGGAAGAGACCCAGTACTTC
CASSWGEETQYF
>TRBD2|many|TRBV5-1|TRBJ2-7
TGCGCCAGCAGCTTGGGGACTAGCGGGAGCGAGCAGTACTTC
CASSLGTSGSEQYF
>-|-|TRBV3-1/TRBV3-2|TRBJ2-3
TGTGCCAGCAGCCTTACAGATACGCAGTATTTT
CASSLTDTQYF
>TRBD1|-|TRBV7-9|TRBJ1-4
TGTGCCACCTCGAGGGGGCGGCGGGGCGGTGAACCAACTAATGAAAAACTGTTTTTT
CATSRGRRGGEPTNEKLFF
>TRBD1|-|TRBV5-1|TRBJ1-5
TGCGCCAGCAGCTGGGACAGGGATCAGCCCCAGCATTTT
CASSWDRDQPQHF
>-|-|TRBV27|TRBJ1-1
TGTGCCAGCAGTTTATTGGAGGATGAAGCTTTCTTT
CASSLLEDEAFF
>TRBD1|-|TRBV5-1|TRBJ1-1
TGCGCCAGCAACACCGGGACAGGGGACACTGAAGCTTTCTTT
CASNTGTGDTEAFF
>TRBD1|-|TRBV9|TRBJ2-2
TGTGCCAGCAGCGTAGGGCAGGGGACAGGGAACACCGGGGAGCTGTTTTTT
CASSVGQGTGNTGELFF
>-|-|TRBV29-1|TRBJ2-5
TGCAGCGTTGAAGTCCACAGTCAAGAGACCCAGTACTTC
CSVEVHSQETQYF